The 17 T cell receptor beta chains below all came from one sample that was sequenced in a study of blood T cell repertoires in COVID-19. The data were produced by immunoSEQ multiplex PCR, yet TCRdb's version contains in-frame clones alone and is incomplete. The top ten clones hold 1.1% of a sample with 250,000 to 350,000 clones, roughly 90% of them seen once. The sequencing sample was made of PBMCs or T cells enriched from blood (not recorded which). Receptors originate from a woman between 25 and 40 years old who had recovered from COVID-19.

The rearrangement links TRBV9 to TRBJ1-4; a possible D gene is TRBD1 (5 bases). CDR1 is SGDLS, CDR2 YYNGEE, per germline. V was pared by 0 bases and J by 4 bases, with 7 bases between. The CDR3 length is 14 residues. In nucleotides, the CDR3 is TGTGCCAGCAGCGTAGGGGGCAGTAATGAAAAACTGTTTTTT. It yields the protein CASSVGGSNEKLFF. The full variable domain, its missing parts supplied by reference TRBV9 and TRBJ1-4, is DSGVTQTPKHLITATGQRVTLRCSPRSGDLSVYWYQQSLDQGLQFLIQYYNGEERAKGNILERFSAQQFPDLHSELNLSSLELGDSALYFCASSVGGSNEKLFFGSGTQLSVL.

The gene calls are TRBV11-3 and TRBJ2-7; D might be TRBD1 (6 bases). Germline loops: CDR1 SGHNT, CDR2 YENEEA. There are 14 residues in the CDR3. Trimming took off 3 bases at V and 7 bases at J, with 16 bases between the two ends. The CDR3 protein is CASSLGHESGEQYF. The CDR3 nucleotides read TGTGCCAGCAGCTTGGGACACGAATCGGGGGAGCAGTACTTC.

The chain employs TRBV30 and TRBJ2-2; 7 nucleotides line up with TRBD1. The V gene end was trimmed by 4 bases and the J gene end by 5 bases; junction bases not matched to a gene: 10. This CDR3 comprises 15 residues. CDR1 GTSNPN and CDR2 SVGIG come from the germline V gene (reference sequence). For the CDR3, the DNA is TGTGCCTGGATCCCCATGACAGGGATAACCGGGGAGCTGTTTTTT. The encoded protein is CAWIPMTGITGELFF.

The chain carries TRBV6-4 and TRBJ1-1; no firm D call. The CDR3 spans 12 residues. CDR1 is MRHNA and CDR2 is SNTAGT in the germline V gene. The V and J ends lost 10 bases and 5 bases respectively, with 14 bases between them. The CDR3: CATRPGGTEAFF. Here the CDR3 DNA reads TGTGCCACCAGACCCGGAGGGACTGAAGCTTTCTTT.

This clone appeared once. The rearrangement joins TRBV28 to TRBJ1-1, with 8 bases identical to TRBD1. CDR1 is MDHEN, CDR2 SYDVKM, per germline. The CDR3 has 16 amino acids. V gave up 0 bases and J gave up 6 bases; unmatched junction bases: 9. CDR3 nucleotide sequence: TGTGCCAGCAGTTTATGGGGGACAGGTATAACTCCTGAAGCTTTCTTT. This translates into CASSLWGTGITPEAFF.

The V call is TRBV5-1, the J call TRBJ1-1, with 10 bases fitting TRBD1. Unmatched junction bases numbered 7, after V lost 1 base and J lost 4 bases. Germline V lookup: CDR1 SGHRS, CDR2 YFSETQ. This CDR3 is built from 16 residues. CDR3 region: CASSLQDRGVATEAFF. The CDR3 region has the DNA TGCGCCAGCAGCTTGCAGGACAGGGGGGTCGCCACTGAAGCTTTCTTT.

The V gene is TRBV28, the J gene TRBJ1-5; the match to TRBD1 covers 9 bases. V was clipped by 4 bases and J by 4 bases; unmatched bases: 8. The CDR3 spans 16 residues. Germline-derived CDR1 and CDR2 are MDHEN and SYDVKM. The CDR3 loop is CASSYYTGQGNQPQHF. Written as DNA, the CDR3 is TGTGCCAGCAGTTACTATACGGGACAGGGTAATCAGCCCCAGCATTTT.

This chain links TRBV25-1 with TRBJ2-7, with D maybe TRBD2 (6 bases). In germline, CDR1 is MGHDK, CDR2 SYGVNS. Trimming took off 4 bases at V and 9 bases at J, with 16 bases between the two ends. The CDR3 is made up of 13 amino acids. CDR3 sequence reads: CASSGAGSSVQYF. CDR3 in DNA: TGTGCCAGCAGTGGAGCGGGCAGTTCCGTGCAGTACTTC.

This clone occurred a few times. CDR3 amino acids: CASSEALARGNTIYF. DNA for the CDR3: TGTGCCAGCAGTGAGGCCCTCGCTAGGGGAAACACCATATATTTT. The rearrangement uses TRBV27 and TRBJ1-3; no clear D. In germline, CDR1 is MNHEY, CDR2 SMNVEV (reference sequence). This CDR3 region has 15 residues. V was pared by 5 bases and J by 4 bases, with 15 bases between.

The J gene is TRBJ1-1, the V gene TRBV6-1; D gene ambiguous. CDR3 length equals 13 residues. V gave up 1 base and J gave up 5 bases, with 8 bases separating them. Germline lookup yields CDR1 MNHNS and CDR2 SASEGT. This CDR3 is CASSEGEKTEAFF. The CDR3 nucleotides read TGTGCCAGCAGTGAAGGAGAAAAGACTGAAGCTTTCTTT.

The chain has TRBV28 and TRBJ2-3, with 9 bases matching TRBD2. With V trimmed by 5 bases and J by 4 bases, 7 bases remained unmatched. The CDR3 loop spans 15 amino acids. CDR1 is MDHEN and CDR2 is SYDVKM in the germline V gene. DNA of the CDR3: TGTGCCAGCAGTAGTAGCGGGAGAGGGGCAGATACGCAGTATTTT. Encoded protein: CASSSSGRGADTQYF.

This clone occurred a few times. The rearrangement joins TRBV2 to TRBJ2-7, with 8 bases identical to TRBD1. Trimming took 7 bases from V and 2 from J; bases not matched to a gene: 7. The CDR3 sequence is 14 residues long. Germline V gene data show CDR1 as SNHLY and CDR2 as FYNNEI. CDR3 amino acids: CASMWEQGAYEQYF. The DNA for the CDR3 is TGTGCCAGCATGTGGGAACAGGGGGCCTACGAGCAGTACTTC.

The chain couples TRBV29-1 to TRBJ1-2; D is unresolved. Germline V lookup: CDR1 SQVTM, CDR2 ANQGSEA. CDR3 length: 11 amino acids. Deletions cut 4 bases from V and 0 bases from J, with 3 bases between. The CDR3 loop reads CSVASNYGYTF. In nucleotides, the CDR3 is TGCAGCGTTGCCTCTAACTATGGCTACACCTTC. Using reference TRBV29-1 and TRBJ1-2 for the parts outside the CDR3, the full variable domain is SAVISQKPSRDICQRGTSLTIQCQVDSQVTMMFWYRQQPGQSLTLIATANQGSEATYESGFVIDKFPISRPNLTFSTLTVSNMSPEDSSIYLCSVASNYGYTFGSGTRLTVV.

The chain links TRBV14 to TRBJ1-1; perhaps TRBD1 as D (6 bases). The germline V and J ends were trimmed by 4 bases and 3 bases, with 9 bases remaining between them. The CDR3 sequence is 13 residues long. The V gene's germline CDR1 is SGHDN and CDR2 FVKESK. The CDR3 DNA follows: TGTGCCAGCAGCCGACAGGCGGACACTGAAGCTTTCTTT. Translating it yields CASSRQADTEAFF. The variable domain in full, completed from reference TRBV14 and TRBJ1-1, reads EAGVTQFPSHSVIEKGQTVTLRCDPISGHDNLYWYRRVMGKEIKFLLHFVKESKQDESGMPNNRFLAERTGGTYSTLKVQPAELEDSGVYFCASSRQADTEAFFGQGTRLTVV.

The rearrangement links TRBV11-2 to TRBJ2-1; 8 positions agree with TRBD1. CDR3 length: 15 residues. Looked up from germline, CDR1 is SGHAT and CDR2 is FQNNGV. V shed 1 base, J shed 8 bases, and the junction held 7 bases outside the gene matches. The CDR3 DNA reads as TGTGCCAGCAGCTTAGGGACAGGGATTATCGATGAGCAGTTCTTC. It specifies CASSLGTGIIDEQFF.

The rearrangement joins TRBV24-1 to TRBJ1-2; 7 bases are a match to TRBD1. V was clipped by 3 bases and J by 8 bases; unmatched bases: 11. Germline V gene lookup returns CDR1 KGHDR and CDR2 SFDVKD. The CDR3 length is 15 residues. In DNA, the CDR3 is TGTGCCACCAGTGATCCCGACAGGGCTTTCTGCGGCTACACCTTC. It specifies CATSDPDRAFCGYTF.

The V and J genes are TRBV7-3 and TRBJ2-1; a weak D match, TRBD1 (5 bases). This CDR3 is 13 amino acids long. The germline gives CDR1 SGHTA, CDR2 FQGTGA. V dropped 4 bases and J dropped 4 bases, with 8 bases sitting between them. CDR3: CASSSTDYNEQFF. The CDR3 nucleotides are TGTGCCAGCAGCTCGACAGATTACAATGAGCAGTTCTTC.